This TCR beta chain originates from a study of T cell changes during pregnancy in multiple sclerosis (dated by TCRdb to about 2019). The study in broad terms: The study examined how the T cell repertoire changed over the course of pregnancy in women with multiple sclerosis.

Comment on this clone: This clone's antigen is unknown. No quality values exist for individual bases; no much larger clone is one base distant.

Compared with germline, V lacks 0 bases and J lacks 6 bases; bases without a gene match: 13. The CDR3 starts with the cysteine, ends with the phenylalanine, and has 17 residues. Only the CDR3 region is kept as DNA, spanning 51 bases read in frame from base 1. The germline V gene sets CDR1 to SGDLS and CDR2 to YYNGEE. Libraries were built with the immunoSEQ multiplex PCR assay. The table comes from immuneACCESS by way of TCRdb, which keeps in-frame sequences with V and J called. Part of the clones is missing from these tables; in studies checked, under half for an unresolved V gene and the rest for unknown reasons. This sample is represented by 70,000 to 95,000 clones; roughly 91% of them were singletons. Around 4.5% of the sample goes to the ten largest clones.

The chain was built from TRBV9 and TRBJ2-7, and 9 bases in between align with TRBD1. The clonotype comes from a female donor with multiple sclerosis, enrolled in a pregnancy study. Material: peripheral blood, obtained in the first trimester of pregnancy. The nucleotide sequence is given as TGTGCCAGCAGCGTAGACCCGGAGGGGACAGGGTTGAGCGAGCAGTACTTC. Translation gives CASSVDPEGTGLSEQYF.